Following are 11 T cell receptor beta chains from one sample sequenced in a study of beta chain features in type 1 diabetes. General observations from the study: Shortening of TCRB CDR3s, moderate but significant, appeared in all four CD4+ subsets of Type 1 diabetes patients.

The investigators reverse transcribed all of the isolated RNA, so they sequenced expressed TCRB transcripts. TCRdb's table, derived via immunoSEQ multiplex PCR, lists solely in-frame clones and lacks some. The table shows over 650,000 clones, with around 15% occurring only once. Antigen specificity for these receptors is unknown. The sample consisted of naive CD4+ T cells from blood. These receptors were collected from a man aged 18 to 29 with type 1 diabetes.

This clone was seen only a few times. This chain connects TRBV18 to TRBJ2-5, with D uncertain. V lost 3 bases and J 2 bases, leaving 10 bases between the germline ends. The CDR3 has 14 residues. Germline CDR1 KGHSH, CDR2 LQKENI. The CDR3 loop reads CASSPPVSQETQYF. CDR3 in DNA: TGTGCCAGCTCACCGCCGGTCTCGCAAGAGACCCAGTACTTC.

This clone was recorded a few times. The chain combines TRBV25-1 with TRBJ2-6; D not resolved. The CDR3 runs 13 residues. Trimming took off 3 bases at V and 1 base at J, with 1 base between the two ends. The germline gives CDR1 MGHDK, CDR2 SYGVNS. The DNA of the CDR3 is TGTGCCAGCAGTGAGTCTGGGGCCAACGTCCTGACTTTC. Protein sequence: CASSESGANVLTF.

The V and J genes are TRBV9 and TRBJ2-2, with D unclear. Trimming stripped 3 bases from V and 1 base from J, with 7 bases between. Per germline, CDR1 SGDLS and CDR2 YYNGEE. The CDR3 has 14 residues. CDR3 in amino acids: CASSAGRNTGELFF. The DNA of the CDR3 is TGTGCCAGCAGCGCCGGACGGAACACCGGGGAGCTGTTTTTT.

CDR3 sequence reads: CASSFGQGKNEQFF. For the CDR3, the DNA is TGTGCCAGCAGCTTTGGACAGGGGAAGAATGAGCAGTTCTTC. This sequence joins TRBV11-1 and TRBJ2-1; 9 bases map to TRBD1. The CDR3 contains 14 residues. Losses at the gene ends were 3 bases for V and 7 bases for J; bases not matched to a gene: 4. Germline V gene data show CDR1 as SGHAT and CDR2 as FQDESV (reference sequence).

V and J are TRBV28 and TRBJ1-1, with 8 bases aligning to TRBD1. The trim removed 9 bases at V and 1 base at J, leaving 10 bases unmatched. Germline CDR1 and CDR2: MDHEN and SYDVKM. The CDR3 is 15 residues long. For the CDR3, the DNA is TGTGCCAGTTCCGGACAGGGCGAGGCGAACACTGAAGCTTTCTTT. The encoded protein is CASSGQGEANTEAFF.

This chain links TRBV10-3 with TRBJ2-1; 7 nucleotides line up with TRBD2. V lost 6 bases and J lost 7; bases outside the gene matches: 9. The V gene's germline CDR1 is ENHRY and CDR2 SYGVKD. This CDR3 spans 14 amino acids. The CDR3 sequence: CAIRTGGGQNEQFF. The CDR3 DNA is TGTGCCATCAGGACGGGCGGGGGTCAGAATGAGCAGTTCTTC.

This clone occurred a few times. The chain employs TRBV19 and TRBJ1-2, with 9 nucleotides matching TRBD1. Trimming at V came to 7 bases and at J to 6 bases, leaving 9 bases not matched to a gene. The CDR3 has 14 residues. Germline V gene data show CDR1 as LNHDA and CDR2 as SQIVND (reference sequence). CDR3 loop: CASTSGQGSDGYTF. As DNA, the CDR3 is TGTGCCAGTACCTCAGGACAGGGGTCGGATGGCTACACCTTC.

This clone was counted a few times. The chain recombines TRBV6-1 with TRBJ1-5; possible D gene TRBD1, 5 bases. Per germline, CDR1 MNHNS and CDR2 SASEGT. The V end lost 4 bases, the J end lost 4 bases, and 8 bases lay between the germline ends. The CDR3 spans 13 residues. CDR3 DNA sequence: TGTGCCAGCAGTGGGGACCCAAATCAGCCCCAGCATTTT. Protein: CASSGDPNQPQHF.

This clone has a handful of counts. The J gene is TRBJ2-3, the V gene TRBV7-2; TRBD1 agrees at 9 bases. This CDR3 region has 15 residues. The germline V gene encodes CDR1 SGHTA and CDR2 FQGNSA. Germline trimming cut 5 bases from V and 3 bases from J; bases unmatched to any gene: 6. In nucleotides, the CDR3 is TGTGCCAGCAGCATCAGCGGGACAGGGACAGATACGCAGTATTTT. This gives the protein CASSISGTGTDTQYF.

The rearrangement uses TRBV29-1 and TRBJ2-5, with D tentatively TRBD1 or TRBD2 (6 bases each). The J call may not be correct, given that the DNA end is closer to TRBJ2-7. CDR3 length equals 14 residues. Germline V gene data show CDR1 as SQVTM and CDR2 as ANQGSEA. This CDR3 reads CSACLSGEGGEQYF. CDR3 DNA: TGCAGCGCCTGCCTTAGCGGTGAAGGGGGCGAGCAGTACTTC.

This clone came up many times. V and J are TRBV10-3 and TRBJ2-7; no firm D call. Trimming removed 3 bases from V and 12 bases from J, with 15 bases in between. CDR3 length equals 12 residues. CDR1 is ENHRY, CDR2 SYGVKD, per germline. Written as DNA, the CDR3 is TGTGCCATCAGTGATGTGTTCAGTAGTCCGTACTTC. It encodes CAISDVFSSPYF.